Listed here are 11 T cell receptor beta chains from one sample, sequenced in a study of Graves' ophthalmopathy and Graves' hyperthyroidism. Amplification of the TCR beta CDR3 regions used RNA transcripts (as template). After a first-round RT-PCR with HTBI primers, a second-round multiplex PCR was run. TCRdb used MiXCR to reprocess the multiplex PCR reads, holding one entry per CDR3 protein. The sample records around 520,000 distinct CDR3 sequences, 39% being singletons. The sequenced sample was peripheral blood or thyroid tissue (not recorded which). The receptors originated from an adult man with Graves' hyperthyroidism.

The rearrangement links TRBV29-1 to TRBJ1-1; 9 bases are a match to TRBD1. From germline, CDR1 is SQVTM and CDR2 ANQGSEA. J gave up 0 bases and V 5 bases, and 7 bases lay outside the gene matches. The CDR3 sequence is 15 residues long. The CDR3 DNA follows: TGCAGCGTTATCCGACAGGGGGTCATGAACACTGAAGCTTTCTTT. Encoded protein: CSVIRQGVMNTEAFF.

In the case of this clonotype: This sequence may be a read error, since a much larger clone differs from it by one base. The rearrangement links TRBV29-1 to TRBJ1-4; 7 bases fit TRBD1. Germline CDR1 is SQVTM and CDR2 is ANQGSEA. The CDR3 runs 13 residues. Written as DNA, the CDR3 is TGCAGCGCCGGGGACCAGGGGGATGAAAAACTGCTTTTT. This codes for CSAGDQGDEKLLF.

The J gene is TRBJ1-1, the V gene TRBV9; 8 bases map to TRBD1. Germline lookup yields CDR1 SGDLS and CDR2 YYNGEE. The V segment lost 2 bases and the J segment 2 bases; nucleotides outside the gene matches: 11. This CDR3 is 17 amino acids long. In nucleotides, the CDR3 is TGTGCCAGCAGCGTCAACCCGTCAGGGACAGGAAACACTGAAGCTTTCTTT. This translates into CASSVNPSGTGNTEAFF.

Regarding this clonotype: A single base separates this from a much larger clone, so it may be a read error. This chain uses TRBV10-3 with TRBJ1-6; 7 positions match TRBD1. CDR1 ENHRY and CDR2 SYGVKD come from the germline V gene. This CDR3 contains 14 residues. V shed 8 bases, J shed 13 bases, and the junction held 14 bases outside the gene matches. As DNA, the CDR3 is TGTGCCATCGGGGCCGGGACAGCCAATGGGCCCCTCCACTTT. Its translation: CAIGAGTANGPLHF.

The rearrangement uses TRBV12-3 or TRBV12-4 and TRBJ1-5; TRBD1 aligns across 9 bases. With 6 bases clipped from V and 3 bases from J, the junction kept 9 bases outside the gene matches. The CDR3 consists of 16 residues. The CDR3 DNA sequence: TGTGCCAGCAGAGATGTATGGACAGGGGACAATCAGCCCCAGCATTTT. Protein: CASRDVWTGDNQPQHF.

DNA of the CDR3: TGTGCCAGCAGTGCAGCTCTGGAGGAGACCCAGTACTTC. Protein: CASSAALEETQYF. V gene TRBV2 combines with J gene TRBJ2-5; D call uncertain. Looked up from germline, CDR1 is SNHLY and CDR2 is FYNNEI. Trimming left V 4 bases short and J 5 bases short, with 11 bases between. The CDR3 contains 13 residues.

The count of this clonotype is one. The rearrangement links TRBV9 to TRBJ2-7, with 9 bases fitting TRBD1. This CDR3 has 14 amino acids. V gave up 0 bases and J gave up 6 bases; unmatched junction bases: 4. The germline V gene encodes CDR1 SGDLS and CDR2 YYNGEE. The CDR3, as DNA: TGTGCCAGCAGCGTAGGAGGGACAGGGTTCGAGCAGTACTTC. It encodes CASSVGGTGFEQYF.

This clonotype has just a few counts. This rearrangement joins TRBV6-5 to TRBJ2-7; the D is unclear. Germline CDR1 is MNHEY and CDR2 is SVGAGI. This CDR3 is 15 amino acids long. V shed 0 bases and J shed 2 bases, with 11 bases lying between them. The CDR3 loop reads CASSYSAPLTYEQYF. As DNA, the CDR3 is TGTGCCAGCAGTTACTCGGCTCCACTGACCTACGAGCAGTACTTC.

The chain is built from TRBV7-2 and TRBJ2-5, with D tentatively TRBD2 (7 bases). The CDR3 runs to 16 residues. Germline values: CDR1 SGHTA, CDR2 FQGNSA. Trimming pared 5 bases from V and 5 bases from J, leaving 21 bases between. The CDR3 nucleotides are TGTGCCAGCAGCCGAACAAGGGCGGGGGCGTCTGAGACCCAGTACTTC. Its protein is CASSRTRAGASETQYF.

In its sample, this clonotype was seen many times. J is TRBJ2-3 and V is TRBV2, with TRBD2 identical over 7 bases. CDR3 size: 12 residues. Looked up from germline, CDR1 is SNHLY and CDR2 is FYNNEI. J lost 5 bases, V lost 10 bases, and 6 bases had no gene match. This CDR3 reads CATFLAEDTQYF. The CDR3 coding sequence is TGTGCCACCTTCCTAGCGGAAGATACGCAGTATTTT.

On this clonotype: With a much larger clone just one base away, this may be a read error. The chain is built from TRBV7-7 and TRBJ2-3; D is unresolved. Germline V gene lookup returns CDR1 SSHAT and CDR2 FNYEAQ (reference sequence). The CDR3 length is 13 residues. The CDR3, as DNA: TGTGCTAGCAGCTCCCGACGGGCAGATACGCAGTATTTT. Protein product: CASSSRRADTQYF. Full variable domain (outside the CDR3, taken from reference TRBV7-7 and TRBJ2-3): GAGVSQSPRYKVTKRGQDVTLRCDPISSHATLYWYQQALGQGPEFLTYFNYEAQPDKSGLPSDRFSAERPEGSISTLTIQRTEQRDSAMYRCASSSRRADTQYFGPGTRLTVL.